This T cell receptor (beta chain) was sequenced in a study of cytomegalovirus exposure and HLA in healthy donors. The study's findings and limits: In a later analysis, an Asian-associated ancestry cluster reportedly showed fewer N-insertions than the roughly 730-donor mean.

V was cut by 7 bases and J by 6 bases, with 12 bases left in between. This CDR3 is built from 12 residues. The germline V gene encodes CDR1 SGHNT and CDR2 YENEEA. Turning to this clone: The antigen is not known.

PCR amplification relied on 60 Vbeta primers (plus 13 Jbeta primers). Repertoires were generated with immunoSEQ multiplex PCR, while TCRdb's copy carries only in-frame clones and drops some. The sample shows about 78,000 clones, roughly 80% of them seen only once. The TCR sequence derives from a man in his fifties in good health and CMV-seropositive. Sequencing input: PBMCs. V and J are TRBV11-3 and TRBJ1-2; weak D call: TRBD1 (5 bases). The chain's CDR3 is CASTPGFDGYTF. CDR3 nucleotide sequence: TGTGCCAGCACCCCAGGGTTCGATGGCTACACCTTC.